This TCR beta chain was documented in a study of beta chain features in type 1 diabetes. Looking at the study overall: When patients were set against healthy donors, age, gender and cell yields were similar. General study results and limits: Among all four CD4+ subsets, Type 1 diabetes patients had TCRB CDR3s that were moderately but significantly shorter. The study found fewer insertions and more deletions at VDJ junctions in type 1 diabetes patients. Naive, central memory and Treg TCRB repertoires appeared more alike in patients than in healthy donors.

Of the isolated RNA, all was reverse transcribed, and so the sequenced material was expressed TCRB transcripts. Profiling relied on immunoSEQ multiplex PCR, and the TCRdb table lists in-frame clones only, not all of them. This sample has under 150,000 clones; around 8.8% occur once, and the top ten carry approximately 0.7%. One heparinised blood draw averaging about 116 mL was given by each donor. The germline gives CDR1 LNHNV, CDR2 YYDKDF (reference sequence). This CDR3 has 15 amino acids. The V end was cut by 3 bases, the J end by 1 base, with 12 bases between. The sample holds a few counts of this clone. Its specificity is not known.

The chain joins TRBV15 to TRBJ2-5, with a possible D match to TRBD1 (5 bases). The sample was central memory CD4+ T cells from blood. The sequence was collected from a man under 40 with type 1 diabetes. The CDR3 DNA sequence: TGTGCCACCAGCAGTTATAACAGGTTCCAAGAGACCCAGTACTTC. Residues: CATSSYNRFQETQYF.